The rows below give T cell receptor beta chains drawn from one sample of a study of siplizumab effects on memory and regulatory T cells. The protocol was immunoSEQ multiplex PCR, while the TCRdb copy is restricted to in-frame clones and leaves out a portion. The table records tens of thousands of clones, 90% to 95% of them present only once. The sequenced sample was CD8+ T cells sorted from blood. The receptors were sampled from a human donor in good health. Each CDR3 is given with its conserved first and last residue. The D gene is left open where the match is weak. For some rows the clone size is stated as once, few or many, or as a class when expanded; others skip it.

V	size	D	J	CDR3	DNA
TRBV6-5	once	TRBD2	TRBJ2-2	CASSTGTSAGELFF	TGTGCCAGCAGTACCGGGACTAGCGCCGGGGAGCTGTTTTTT
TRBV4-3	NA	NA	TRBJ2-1	CASSQEVAGYNEQFF	TGCGCCAGCAGCCAAGAGGTAGCCGGATACAATGAGCAGTTCTTC
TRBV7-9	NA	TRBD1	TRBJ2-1	CASSSGTGHGNEQFF	TGTGCCAGCAGTTCCGGGACAGGTCACGGCAATGAGCAGTTCTTC
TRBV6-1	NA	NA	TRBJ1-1	CASSFGEEAFF	TGTGCCAGCAGTTTCGGGGAAGAGGCTTTCTTT
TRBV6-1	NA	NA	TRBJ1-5	CASSEAVSYSNQPQHF	TGTGCCAGCAGTGAAGCTGTCAGCTATAGCAATCAGCCCCAGCATTTT
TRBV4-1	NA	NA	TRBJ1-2	CASSQDNGAIGGYTF	TGCGCCAGCAGCCAAGACAATGGGGCTATAGGTGGCTACACCTTC
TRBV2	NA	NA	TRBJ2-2	CASSDGRTTGELFF	TGTGCCAGCAGTGATGGGAGGACCACCGGGGAGCTGTTTTTT
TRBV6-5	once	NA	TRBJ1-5	CASSYLGNQPQHF	TGTGCCAGCAGTTACCTCGGCAATCAGCCCCAGCATTTT
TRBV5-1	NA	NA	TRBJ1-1	CASSWWDPGDEAFF	TGCGCCAGCAGCTGGTGGGACCCAGGGGATGAAGCTTTCTTT
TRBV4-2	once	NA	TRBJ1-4	CASSQGGGYQKELFF	TGTGCCAGCAGCCAAGGAGGAGGGTACCAGAAGGAACTGTTTTTT
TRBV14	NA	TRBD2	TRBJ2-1	CASSHLAGEDNEQFF	TGTGCCAGCAGCCACCTAGCGGGAGAAGACAATGAGCAGTTCTTC
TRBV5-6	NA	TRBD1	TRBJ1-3	CASSGGQGGNTIYF	TGTGCCAGCAGCGGGGGACAGGGTGGAAACACCATATATTTT
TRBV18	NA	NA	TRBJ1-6	CASSPIGESPLHF	TGTGCCAGCTCACCAATCGGCGAGTCACCCCTCCACTTT
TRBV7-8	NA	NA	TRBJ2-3	CASSYNRLTDTQYF	TGTGCCAGCAGCTACAATAGGCTCACAGATACGCAGTATTTT
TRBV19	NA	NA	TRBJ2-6	CASSISISGANVLTF	TGTGCCAGTAGTATATCCATATCTGGGGCCAACGTCCTGACTTTC
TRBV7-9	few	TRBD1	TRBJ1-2	CASSSQQGWGGYTF	TGTGCCAGCAGCTCCCAACAGGGGTGGGGAGGCTACACCTTC
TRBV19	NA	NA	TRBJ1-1	CASLPLPGTNNTEAFF	TGTGCCAGTCTCCCCCTCCCTGGGACAAACAACACTGAAGCTTTCTTT
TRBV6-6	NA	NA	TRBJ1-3	CASSPNPRNTIYF	TGTGCCAGCAGCCCTAATCCACGAAACACCATATATTTT
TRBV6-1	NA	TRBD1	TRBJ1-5	CASSVRTGRYSNQPQHF	TGTGCCAGCAGTGTAAGGACAGGACGATATAGCAATCAGCCCCAGCATTTT
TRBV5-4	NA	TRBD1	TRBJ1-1	CASSWDRATEAFF	TGTGCCAGCAGCTGGGACAGGGCCACTGAAGCTTTCTTT
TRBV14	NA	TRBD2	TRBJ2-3	CASSQEGPAGGEPGASTDTQYF	TGTGCCAGCAGCCAAGAGGGCCCGGCGGGAGGGGAGCCCGGAGCTAGCACAGATACGCAGTATTTT
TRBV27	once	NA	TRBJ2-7	CASSLSDGSSYEQYF	TGTGCCAGCAGTTTATCGGACGGAAGCTCCTACGAGCAGTACTTC
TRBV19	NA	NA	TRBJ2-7	CASSVVQGEAEQYF	TGTGCCAGTAGTGTAGTTCAGGGTGAGGCCGAGCAGTACTTC
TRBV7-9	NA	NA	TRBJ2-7	CASSLGQDLTYEQYF	TGTGCCAGCAGCTTGGGTCAGGATCTGACCTACGAGCAGTACTTC
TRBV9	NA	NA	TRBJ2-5	CASSPRQQETQYF	TGTGCCAGCAGCCCCAGACAGCAAGAGACCCAGTACTTC
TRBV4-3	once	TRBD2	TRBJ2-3	CASSQEQPSGGGTDTQYF	TGCGCCAGCAGCCAAGAGCAACCTAGCGGGGGGGGGACAGATACGCAGTATTTT
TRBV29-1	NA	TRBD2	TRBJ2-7	CSVKGQLSGGASYEQYF	TGCAGCGTGAAGGGACAACTAAGCGGGGGGGCCTCTTACGAGCAGTACTTC
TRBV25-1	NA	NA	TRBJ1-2	CASSESGRSVYGYTF	TGTGCCAGCAGTGAATCCGGCAGGTCCGTCTATGGCTACACCTTC
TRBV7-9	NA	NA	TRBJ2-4	CASSFGPSDRQNIQYF	TGTGCCAGCAGCTTCGGCCCCTCCGACAGGCAAAACATTCAGTACTTC
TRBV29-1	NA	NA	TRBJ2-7	CSVGPGGFGEQYF	TGCAGCGTTGGGCCAGGGGGGTTCGGCGAGCAGTACTTC
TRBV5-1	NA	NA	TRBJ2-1	CASSRSGWDEQFF	TGCGCCAGCAGCCGATCGGGTTGGGATGAGCAGTTCTTC
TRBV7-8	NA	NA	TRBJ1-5	CASSFRVGGAVLSNQPQHF	TGTGCCAGCAGCTTTCGCGTAGGAGGAGCTGTGCTAAGCAATCAGCCCCAGCATTTT
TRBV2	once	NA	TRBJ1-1	CASYKGRTEAFF	TGTGCCAGCTATAAGGGGAGGACTGAAGCTTTCTTT
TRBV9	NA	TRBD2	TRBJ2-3	CASSKRTSGRTDTQYF	TGTGCCAGCAGCAAACGGACTAGCGGGAGAACTGATACGCAGTATTTT
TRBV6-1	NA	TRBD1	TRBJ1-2	CAIEQGLVYGYTF	TGTGCCATTGAACAGGGGTTGGTCTATGGCTACACCTTC
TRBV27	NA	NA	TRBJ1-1	CASSSPGLNTEAFF	TGTGCCAGCAGTTCACCGGGGCTGAACACTGAAGCTTTCTTT
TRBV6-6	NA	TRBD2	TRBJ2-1	CASSYPGLAGTNEQFF	TGTGCCAGCAGTTACCCGGGACTAGCGGGTACCAATGAGCAGTTCTTC